This is a list of T cell receptor beta chains from one sample in a study. TCRdb reanalysed the 5' RACE reads using MiXCR and keeps one entry per CDR3 protein. The repertoire consists of approximately 53,000 distinct CDR3 sequences, with 28% occurring once and the leading ten covering about 3%. The sample comprised tumor-infiltrating memory CD4+ T cells sorted from the breast tumor. These receptors were collected from a female donor with breast cancer. Both conserved end residues are part of each CDR3. D genes are given only for firm matches. Clone size is not always given. Where it is, it says once, few, many or a class for expanded clones.

j_gene	v_gene	abundance	d_gene	CDR3aa	CDR3nt
TRBJ1-1	TRBV7-9	few	.	CASSLSQNKNTEAFF	TGTGCCAGCAGCTTGTCTCAGAATAAGAACACTGAAGCTTTCTTT
TRBJ2-7	TRBV4-2	few	TRBD1	CASSQEETGGEQYF	TGTGCCAGCAGCCAAGAAGAGACAGGGGGCGAGCAGTACTTC
TRBJ1-5	TRBV4-3	.	.	CASSQDYRATQPQHF	TGCGCCAGCAGCCAAGATTACCGGGCAACCCAGCCCCAGCATTTT
TRBJ2-7	TRBV12-3/TRBV12-4	few	.	CASSSRGAYEQYF	TGTGCCAGCAGTTCACGCGGGGCCTACGAGCAGTACTTC
TRBJ1-2	TRBV5-1	few	TRBD1	CASSSQDRGDYGYTF	TGCGCCAGCAGCTCCCAGGACAGGGGGGACTATGGCTACACCTTC
TRBJ2-3	TRBV18	.	.	CASSPPVGADTQYF	TGTGCCAGCTCACCACCGGTTGGGGCAGATACGCAGTATTTT
TRBJ2-2	TRBV19	.	TRBD1	CASRPPGQGGRGELFF	TGTGCCAGTAGGCCCCCGGGACAGGGAGGACGCGGGGAGCTGTTTTTT
TRBJ2-1	TRBV5-1	.	TRBD2	CASSRGLAQYNEQFF	TGCGCCAGCAGCAGGGGACTAGCTCAATACAATGAGCAGTTCTTC
TRBJ1-5	TRBV6-1	few	.	CASRDLRNQPQHF	TGTGCCAGCAGGGATCTACGCAATCAGCCCCAGCATTTT
TRBJ1-6	TRBV9	.	TRBD1	CASSVGGQSSYNSPLHF	TGTGCCAGCAGCGTAGGGGGACAGAGCTCCTATAATTCACCCCTCCACTTT
TRBJ2-7	TRBV6-2/TRBV6-3	few	TRBD2	CASSTTSGREYEQYF	TGTGCCAGCAGCACCACTAGCGGGAGGGAGTACGAGCAGTACTTC
TRBJ2-5	TRBV20-1	.	TRBD1	CSAQDRDQETQYF	TGCAGTGCCCAGGACAGGGACCAAGAGACCCAGTACTTC
TRBJ2-2	TRBV5-1	.	TRBD1	CASRKGAGTGELFF	TGCGCCAGCAGGAAGGGGGCCGGCACCGGGGAGCTGTTTTTT
TRBJ1-4	TRBV3-1	few	.	CASSQGMGSYEKLFF	TGTGCCAGCAGCCAAGGGATGGGCTCCTATGAAAAACTGTTTTTT
TRBJ2-1	TRBV5-6	.	.	CASSWRGHEQFF	TGTGCCAGCAGCTGGCGGGGCCACGAGCAGTTCTTC
TRBJ2-1	TRBV5-1	.	.	CASSLALVSIVNEQFF	TGCGCCAGCAGCTTGGCCCTAGTCAGCATTGTCAATGAGCAGTTCTTC
TRBJ2-7	TRBV11-2	few	.	CASSPLRRDNPYEQYF	TGTGCCAGCAGCCCTCTCAGGCGGGACAATCCCTACGAGCAGTACTTC
TRBJ1-5	TRBV20-1	few	.	CSAREQVNQPQHF	TGCAGTGCTAGAGAGCAGGTGAATCAGCCCCAGCATTTT
TRBJ1-5	TRBV19	.	.	CASQSTGYGNQPQHF	TGTGCCAGTCAAAGTACAGGGTACGGCAATCAGCCCCAGCATTTT
TRBJ2-5	TRBV25-1	.	.	CASSEGRTPRETQYF	TGTGCCAGCAGCGAAGGCAGGACTCCTAGGGAGACCCAGTACTTC
TRBJ2-1	TRBV4-2	few	.	CASSQDEGPNEQFF	TGTGCCAGCAGCCAAGATGAAGGCCCCAATGAGCAGTTCTTC
TRBJ2-2	TRBV5-1	few	.	CASSLRGLNTGELFF	TGCGCCAGCAGCTTGAGGGGACTTAACACCGGGGAGCTGTTTTTT
TRBJ1-1	TRBV20-1	.	.	CSALEDKGRRNTEAFF	TGCAGTGCCCTAGAGGATAAGGGGCGCAGAAACACTGAAGCTTTCTTT
TRBJ1-1	TRBV5-1	.	.	CASIDGGSPRTNEAFF	TGCGCCAGCATTGATGGTGGGTCGCCCCGAACTAATGAAGCTTTCTTT
TRBJ1-5	TRBV19	few	.	CASSIKRTNQPQHF	TGTGCCAGTAGTATTAAACGGACTAATCAGCCCCAGCATTTT
TRBJ1-6	TRBV20-1	.	TRBD1	CNSRDRLSSYNSPLHF	TGCAACTCCCGGGACAGGCTTAGCTCCTATAATTCACCCCTCCACTTT
TRBJ2-1	TRBV20-1	.	TRBD2	CSAPQPGLVSHEQFF	TGCAGTGCTCCACAGCCGGGACTAGTCAGTCATGAGCAGTTCTTC
TRBJ2-5	TRBV20-1	.	.	CSARAPGETQYF	TGCAGTGCTAGAGCCCCAGGAGAGACCCAGTACTTC
TRBJ2-1	TRBV7-9	.	.	CASTPEGPGNVQCF	TGTGCCAGCACCCCTGAGGGCCCAGGCAATGTGCAGTGCTTC
TRBJ1-1	TRBV28	few	.	CASSIRGGNTEAFF	TGTGCCAGCAGTATTAGGGGCGGGAACACTGAAGCTTTCTTT
TRBJ1-1	TRBV19	.	.	CASSIARTEAFF	TGTGCCAGTAGTATAGCCCGGACTGAAGCTTTCTTT
TRBJ2-3	TRBV7-6	few	.	CASSLEDSTDTQYF	TGTGCCAGCAGCTTGGAGGATAGCACAGATACGCAGTATTTT
TRBJ1-1	TRBV28	.	.	CASSLISPGMNTEAFF	TGTGCCAGCAGTTTAATCTCGCCAGGAATGAACACTGAAGCTTTCTTT
TRBJ2-3	TRBV28	.	TRBD2	CASSPGDAAGVTDTQYF	TGTGCCAGCAGTCCTGGCGATGCGGCGGGGGTCACAGATACGCAGTATTTT
TRBJ2-1	TRBV5-1	.	.	CASSLATLPYNEQFF	TGCGCCAGCAGCTTGGCCACCTTGCCCTACAATGAGCAGTTCTTC
TRBJ1-1	TRBV5-1	.	TRBD1	CASSLEAGGNTEAFF	TGCGCCAGCAGCTTGGAGGCAGGGGGGAACACTGAAGCTTTCTTT
TRBJ2-1	TRBV20-1	many	TRBD2	CSARHSGRFSYNEQFF	TGCAGTGCTAGACATAGCGGGAGGTTCTCCTACAATGAGCAGTTCTTC
TRBJ2-3	TRBV3-1	few	TRBD2	CASSQEMVAGETAVYF	TGTGCCAGCAGCCAAGAGATGGTAGCGGGGGAGACTGCCGTGTATTTT
TRBJ1-1	TRBV12-3/TRBV12-4	once	.	CASSFRGPNTEAFF	TGTGCCAGCAGTTTTCGTGGACCGAACACTGAAGCTTTCTTT
TRBJ2-7	TRBV7-7	.	.	CASSASRDTYEQYF	TGTGCTAGCAGCGCCAGCCGGGACACCTACGAGCAGTACTTC
TRBJ1-5	TRBV5-5	few	.	CASSPGGRGGNQPQHF	TGTGCCAGCAGTCCTGGGGGGAGGGGTGGCAATCAGCCCCAGCATTTT
TRBJ2-3	TRBV7-2	.	TRBD2	CASSVAGGGTDTQYF	TGTGCCAGCAGCGTAGCGGGAGGGGGAACAGATACGCAGTATTTT
TRBJ1-1	TRBV6-1	.	TRBD1	CAIRQYRGGTEAFF	TGTGCCATTCGCCAGTACAGGGGAGGGACTGAAGCTTTCTTT
TRBJ2-3	TRBV13	.	.	CASSPPRGAQYF	TGTGCCAGCAGCCCTCCGAGAGGGGCGCAGTATTTT
TRBJ2-1	TRBV11-3	few	.	CASSPHFAMSSGLSNEQFF	TGTGCCAGCAGCCCGCATTTTGCGATGAGTTCTGGGCTTTCTAATGAGCAGTTCTTC
TRBJ2-7	TRBV11-3	.	TRBD1	CASSSGTGGSGEQYF	TGTGCCAGCAGCTCCGGGACAGGGGGCTCGGGTGAGCAGTACTTC
TRBJ2-7	TRBV5-1	.	TRBD2	CASSRASGTSYEQYF	TGCGCCAGCAGCCGGGCTAGCGGGACATCCTACGAGCAGTACTTC
TRBJ2-3	TRBV29-1	few	TRBD2	CSVQLAGGPPDTQYF	TGCAGCGTTCAACTAGCGGGAGGGCCCCCAGATACGCAGTATTTT
TRBJ1-1	TRBV2	few	.	CASSESPEAFF	TGTGCCAGCAGCGAAAGCCCTGAAGCTTTCTTT
TRBJ2-3	TRBV6-5	.	TRBD2	CASSQGLAGGQDSQYF	TGTGCCAGCAGTCAGGGACTAGCGGGGGGGCAAGATTCGCAGTATTTT
TRBJ2-2	TRBV10-3	many	.	CAITPADYTGELFF	TGTGCCATCACTCCCGCGGACTACACCGGGGAGCTGTTTTTT
TRBJ2-1	TRBV2	few	.	CASSEDSNEQFF	TGTGCCAGCAGTGAAGACAGTAATGAGCAGTTCTTC
TRBJ2-3	TRBV7-3	.	.	CASSQGPGKDTQYF	TGTGCCAGCAGCCAAGGGCCAGGGAAGGATACGCAGTATTTT